This TCR beta chain is drawn from a study of cytomegalovirus exposure and HLA in healthy donors. Study-wide results and limits: Presence/absence analyses assumed roughly uniform sequencing depth across donors. Fewer N-insertions than the approximately 700-donor mean were reportedly shown by an Asian-associated ancestry cluster in a later analysis.

Remarks on this clone: No antigen is known for it.

With 60 Vbeta and 13 Jbeta primers, the PCR was carried out. Libraries were prepared by immunoSEQ multiplex PCR; TCRdb keeps only in-frame clonotypes and omits some of them. Of approximately 190,000 clones listed, around 75% are singletons. Donors consisted of healthy bone marrow donors. The sample consisted of PBMCs. The receptor comes from a woman under 40 in good health and CMV-seropositive.

The CDR3 DNA is TGTGCCAGCAGCTTGGTTTCATCCTACGAGCAGTACTTC. It codes for CASSLVSSYEQYF. The chain couples TRBV5-4 to TRBJ2-7; no firm D call. Trimming removed 0 bases at V and 1 base at J, with 5 bases between. The CDR3 loop spans 13 amino acids. Germline V CDR1 and CDR2: SGHNT, YYREEE (reference sequence).